This T cell receptor (beta chain) was obtained from a study of CD8+ T cells in alopecia areata. Findings of the study overall: Compared with mice, patients displayed less clear TCR sharing, possibly for HLA-related reasons.

Investigators isolated RNA and reverse transcribed it into cDNA to act as the sequencing template. Clones were read by immunoSEQ multiplex PCR, and TCRdb kept only the in-frame ones, dropping some. The sample consists of 150,000 to 200,000 clones, 55% of them appearing once. CDR3 size: 12 residues. Looked up from germline, CDR1 is SGHRS and CDR2 is YFSETQ. The V and J ends lost 0 bases and 10 bases respectively, with 10 bases between them. Turning to this clone: What it recognizes is unknown.

V gene TRBV5-1 combines with J gene TRBJ1-1; no clear D. The clonotype comes from a human donor in good health. Material: CD4+ T cells sorted from blood. CDR3 region: CASSLARWPAFF. CDR3 nucleotides: TGCGCCAGCAGCTTGGCCCGGTGGCCAGCTTTCTTT.